The present entry profiles one TCR beta chain with its context. No antigen is known for it. V was trimmed by 5 bases and J by 8 bases, leaving 11 bases between them. CDR1 is SGHNT and CDR2 is YYREEE in the germline V gene (reference sequence). There are 12 residues in the CDR3. In each case, RNA was isolated and then reverse transcribed into cDNA as the sequencing template. Profiled with immunoSEQ multiplex PCR; TCRdb holds only in-frame clones, not every one. The sample has some 200,000 clones, 45% to 70% seen once. The data stem from a study of CD8+ T cells in alopecia areata. Study-level findings and limits: Patients shared TCRs less clearly than mice did, possibly for HLA-related reasons. Higher clonality and more expanded CD8+ clones appeared in lesional than normal scalp.

The source is a human donor in good health. The chain combines TRBV5-4 with TRBJ2-4; the D gene is possibly TRBD1 (5 bases). The sample taken for sequencing was CD8+ T cells sorted from blood. The CDR3 sequence: CASRIQGDIQYF. Written as DNA, the CDR3 is TGTGCCAGCAGGATTCAGGGCGACATTCAGTACTTC.